This T cell receptor beta chain appears in the sequencing data of a study of blood T cell repertoires in COVID-19. Study at large: The United States, Italy and Spain provided the acute and convalescent COVID-19 samples.

V was clipped by 6 bases and J by 9 bases, with 9 bases between them. The CDR3 sequence is 11 residues long. The germline V gene has CDR1 SNHLY and CDR2 FYNNEI. Here immunoSEQ multiplex PCR was the method, and the copy in TCRdb shows in-frame clones only, minus some. The sample lists approximately 350,000 clones, 83% seen once, with 2.5% to 3% in the top ten. Sequencing was performed on peripheral blood. The sequence was obtained from a man aged 25 to 40 with active or convalescent COVID-19. The chain has TRBV2 and TRBJ2-1; no firm D call. The CDR3 coding sequence is TGTGCCAGCAGACGACCTAGTGAGCAGTTCTTC. Encoded protein: CASRRPSEQFF. Drawing the rest from reference TRBV2 and TRBJ2-1, the complete variable domain is EPEVTQTPSHQVTQMGQEVILRCVPISNHLYFYWYRQILGQKVEFLVSFYNNEISEKSEIFDDQFSVERPDGSNFTLKIRSTKLEDSAMYFCASRRPSEQFFGPGTRLTVL.